This T cell receptor (beta chain) is from a study of T cell responses to AZD1222 COVID-19 vaccine. The assay was immunoSEQ multiplex PCR, and TCRdb's table has in-frame clones only and misses some. The sample includes about 170,000 clones, 92% of them seen just once. Trimming took 6 bases from V and 5 from J; bases not matched to a gene: 3. Germline V gene data show CDR1 as SGHRS and CDR2 as YFSETQ. CDR3 length equals 12 residues. The TCR originated in an adult in good health. Sequenced here: peripheral blood, sampled on day 0 of AZD1222 vaccination. This chain uses TRBV5-1 with TRBJ2-7; 9 bases align to TRBD2. CDR3 sequence: CASTAGGDEQYF. In DNA, the CDR3 is TGCGCCAGCACAGCGGGGGGCGACGAGCAGTACTTC.